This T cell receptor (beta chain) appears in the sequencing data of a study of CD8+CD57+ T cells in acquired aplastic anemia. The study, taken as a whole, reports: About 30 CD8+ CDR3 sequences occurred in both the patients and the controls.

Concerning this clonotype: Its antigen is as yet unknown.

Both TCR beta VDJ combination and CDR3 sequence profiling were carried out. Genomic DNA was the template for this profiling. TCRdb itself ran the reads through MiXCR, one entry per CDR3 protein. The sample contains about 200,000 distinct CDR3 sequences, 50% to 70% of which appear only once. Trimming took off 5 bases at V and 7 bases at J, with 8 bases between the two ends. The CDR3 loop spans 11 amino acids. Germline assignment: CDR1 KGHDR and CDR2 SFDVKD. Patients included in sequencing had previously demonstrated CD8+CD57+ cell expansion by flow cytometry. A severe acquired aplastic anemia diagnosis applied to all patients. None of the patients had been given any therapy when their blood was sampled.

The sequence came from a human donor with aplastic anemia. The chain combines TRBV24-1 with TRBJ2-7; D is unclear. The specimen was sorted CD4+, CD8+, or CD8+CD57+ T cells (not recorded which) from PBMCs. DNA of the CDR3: TGTGCCACCAGTGGAGGCTTTGAGCAGTACTTC. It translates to CATSGGFEQYF.